This TCR beta chain was found in a study of CD8+ T cells in alopecia areata. After isolation, RNA underwent reverse transcription to generate cDNA as the sequencing template. Here immunoSEQ multiplex PCR was the method, and the copy in TCRdb shows in-frame clones only, minus some. The sample has approximately 65,000 clones; around 49% are singletons. Trimming cost V 3 bases and J 2 bases; bases outside gene matches: 6. The CDR3 has 16 residues. Germline V gives CDR1 SQVTM, CDR2 ANQGSEA. This receptor was taken from a human donor with alopecia areata. This specimen was CD8+ T cells sorted from blood, taken at week 0. This chain links TRBV29-1 with TRBJ2-2; 10 nucleotides agree with TRBD2. CDR3 nucleotides: TGCAGCGTTGAGGGTAGCGGGAGGCGCAACACCGGGGAGCTGTTTTTT. This encodes CSVEGSGRRNTGELFF.